The clone carrying this TCR beta chain was detected once. The data belong to a study of blood T cell repertoires in COVID-19. Looked up from germline, CDR1 is DFQATT and CDR2 is SNEGSKA (reference sequence). CDR3 length: 10 amino acids. Between the trimmed V and J ends, which lost 7 bases and 8 bases, there was a span of 11 bases. Clones were sequenced by immunoSEQ multiplex PCR, and TCRdb holds only the in-frame ones, with some missing. The sample includes hundreds of thousands of clones, approximately 88% seen only once; the top ten take about 0.64%. The chain couples TRBV20-1 to TRBJ1-2, with D possibly matching TRBD1 (5 bases). This sequence originates from a human donor in a cohort sampled during active COVID-19. Material: peripheral blood. The CDR3 region is CSVGSGGYTF. CDR3 nucleotide sequence: TGCAGTGTAGGATCAGGGGGCTACACCTTC.